This entry lists 13 T cell receptor beta chains sequenced from one sample in a study of CD8 T cells in Susac syndrome. Random hexamers served to reverse transcribe roughly 0.5 to 1 ug RNA. Using its own MiXCR run on the immunoSEQ multiplex PCR reads, TCRdb lists one record per CDR3 protein. The table includes fewer than 150,000 distinct CDR3 sequences, about 92% detected once. Sequencing was done on a sample of CD4+ T cells from PBMCs. These receptor sequences come from a human donor with multiple sclerosis.

V gene TRBV6-2 or TRBV6-3 combines with J gene TRBJ2-7, with a weak D call TRBD1 (6 bases). The CDR3 sequence is 12 residues long. Germline V gene lookup returns CDR1 MNHEY and CDR2 SVGEGT. Trimming removed 10 bases from V and 2 bases from J, with 12 bases in between. Here the CDR3 reads CATEGVTYEQYF. DNA of the CDR3: TGTGCCACCGAGGGGGTGACCTACGAGCAGTACTTC.

The chain has TRBV18 and TRBJ1-1, with 7 bases that match TRBD1. Germline V CDR1 and CDR2: KGHSH, LQKENI. Trimming took 2 bases from V and 5 from J; bases not matched to a gene: 11. This CDR3 contains 16 residues. CDR3 sequence (DNA): TGTGCCAGCTCACCAAGGGTGGTAGGGGGCAAGACTGAAGCTTTCTTT. Amino acids: CASSPRVVGGKTEAFF.

The J gene is TRBJ1-2, the V gene TRBV9, with D unclear. This CDR3 is 14 amino acids long. Germline values: CDR1 SGDLS, CDR2 YYNGEE. V was trimmed by 0 bases and J by 1 base, leaving 7 bases between them. DNA for the CDR3: TGTGCCAGCAGCGTAGTAACCGGTAACTATGGCTACACCTTC. Its protein product is CASSVVTGNYGYTF.

The V and J genes are TRBV19 and TRBJ2-7; D remains unclear. Trimming left V 5 bases short and J 4 bases short, with 12 bases between. The germline gives CDR1 LNHDA, CDR2 SQIVND (reference sequence). CDR3 size: 13 residues. The CDR3 loop reads CASSALQDYEQYF. For the CDR3, the DNA is TGTGCCAGTAGTGCCTTGCAGGATTACGAGCAGTACTTC.

The rearrangement joins TRBV20-1 to TRBJ1-2, with D possibly TRBD1 on 5 matching bases. The CDR3 runs to 14 residues. V lost 4 bases and J lost 4, with 16 bases in between. Germline V gene data show CDR1 as DFQATT and CDR2 as SNEGSKA (reference sequence). CDR3 loop: CSAIGTAGAYGYTF. The CDR3 nucleotides are TGCAGTGCTATAGGGACGGCTGGGGCCTATGGCTACACCTTC.

CDR3 DNA sequence: TGTGCCAGCAGTTCATCAGCCTCCTACGAGCAGTACTTC. Translation gives CASSSSASYEQYF. The chain couples TRBV6-6 to TRBJ2-7, with D unclear. The germline CDR1 and CDR2 sequences are MNHNY and SVGAGI (reference sequence). V lost 4 bases to trimming and J lost 0 bases, with 7 bases between them. The CDR3 runs 13 residues.

V gene TRBV11-3 combines with J gene TRBJ1-2, with D perhaps matching TRBD1 (5 bases). This CDR3 has 12 amino acids. Trimming took off 5 bases at V and 9 bases at J, with 13 bases between the two ends. Germline CDR1 and CDR2: SGHNT and YENEEA. CDR3 DNA: TGTGCCAGCAGCCCCCGCCGACAGCGCTACACCTTC. It specifies CASSPRRQRYTF.

The chain joins TRBV20-1 to TRBJ2-7; a possible D gene is TRBD2 (6 bases). Looked up from germline, CDR1 is DFQATT and CDR2 is SNEGSKA (reference sequence). CDR3 length: 14 amino acids. The ends were cut back, 0 bases at V and 3 bases at J, with 12 bases in the middle. Here the CDR3 reads CSARDPGRDYEQYF. CDR3 in DNA: TGCAGTGCTAGAGATCCCGGGAGAGACTACGAGCAGTACTTC.

V gene TRBV12-3 or TRBV12-4 combines with J gene TRBJ2-4, with D hard to call. Trimming stripped 3 bases from V and 0 bases from J, with 6 bases between. The CDR3 consists of 14 residues. CDR3 DNA sequence: TGTGCCAGCAGTTTTTCTCTAGCCAAAAACATTCAGTACTTC. It codes for CASSFSLAKNIQYF.

This chain uses TRBV20-1 with TRBJ2-2; D possibly matches TRBD1 or TRBD2 (5 bases each). The CDR3 is 17 residues long. V lost 5 bases and J lost 0, with 19 bases in between. Germline V gene sequence: CDR1 DFQATT, CDR2 SNEGSKA (reference sequence). The CDR3 nucleotides read TGCAGTGCTCCTAAAGCAGGGACGGCCTCGAACACCGGGGAGCTGTTTTTT. It is translated as CSAPKAGTASNTGELFF.

CDR3 nucleotides: TGTGCCAGCAGCCAAGAGGAGCGGGGGTCCGGCTACACCTTC. This translates into CASSQEERGSGYTF. The chain has TRBV14 and TRBJ1-2, with D maybe TRBD1 (5 bases). The CDR3 is 14 amino acids. The ends were cut back, 0 bases at V and 8 bases at J, with 13 bases in the middle. Germline V gene data show CDR1 as SGHDN and CDR2 as FVKESK.

The chain has TRBV12-3 or TRBV12-4 and TRBJ1-2; no reliable D call. Trimming removed 2 bases at V and 4 bases at J, with 8 bases between. This CDR3 has 13 amino acids. The CDR3 spells CASSLNTAYGYTF. CDR3 nucleotide sequence: TGTGCCAGCAGTTTAAATACAGCCTATGGCTACACCTTC.

V is TRBV29-1 and J is TRBJ2-1; no firm D call. The germline gives CDR1 SQVTM, CDR2 ANQGSEA. This CDR3 spans 12 amino acids. Trimming left V 5 bases short and J 5 bases short, with 10 bases between. CDR3 nucleotide sequence: TGCAGCGTTCTTGCCTGGAACAATGAGCAGTTCTTC. This encodes CSVLAWNNEQFF.